These 24 T cell receptor beta chains share one sample of origin, sequenced in a study of blood T cell repertoires in COVID-19. Data came from immunoSEQ multiplex PCR; TCRdb stores just in-frame clones and leaves some out. The profile covers around 110,000 clones, with about 85% appearing a single time and about 1.3% taken by the ten largest. The material sequenced was peripheral blood. These receptor sequences come from a man between 40 and 49 years old with acute or convalescent COVID-19.

The CDR3 is CSAGGTWGYTF. CDR3 in DNA: TGCAGCGCCGGGGGGACTTGGGGCTACACCTTC. The chain combines TRBV29-1 with TRBJ1-2; a weak D match, TRBD1 (5 bases). This CDR3 region has 11 residues. Trimming removed 7 bases at V and 8 bases at J, with 14 bases between. Germline V gives CDR1 SQVTM, CDR2 ANQGSEA.

This rearrangement joins TRBV27 to TRBJ1-1, with no clear D. The CDR3 runs to 13 residues. The V gene's germline CDR1 is MNHEY and CDR2 SMNVEV (reference sequence). V shed 1 base and J shed 9 bases, with 12 bases lying between them. In DNA form, the CDR3 reads TGTGCCAGCAGTTTATTCAAGGGAGCCAAAGCTTTCTTT. It codes for CASSLFKGAKAFF.

CDR3 in amino acids: CASSRRTSGRGYEQYF. The CDR3 DNA is TGTGCCAGCAGCCGGCGGACTAGCGGGAGGGGATACGAGCAGTACTTC. V usage is TRBV5-6 and J usage is TRBJ2-7, with 15 bases lining up with TRBD2. This CDR3 is built from 16 residues. V dropped 4 bases and J dropped 4; count of bases not matched to a gene: 6. Germline assignment: CDR1 SGHDT and CDR2 YYEEEE.

The chain couples TRBV18 to TRBJ1-4; unclear D gene. Trimming took 5 bases from V and 7 from J, leaving 14 bases between them. The germline V gene has CDR1 KGHSH and CDR2 LQKENI. The CDR3 has 14 residues. The DNA for the CDR3 is TGTGCCAGCTCAGGGCTTCGCAGCCCTGAAAAACTGTTTTTT. It translates to CASSGLRSPEKLFF.

This chain's CDR3 is CASSYGAGLNEKLFF. CDR3 sequence (DNA): TGTGCCAGCAGTTACGGGGCAGGCTTGAATGAAAAACTGTTTTTT. This chain links TRBV6-2 or TRBV6-3 with TRBJ1-4; a weak D match, TRBD1 (5 bases). V was cut by 2 bases and J by 5 bases, with 12 bases left in between. This CDR3 is built from 15 residues. Germline V gene data show CDR1 as MNHEY and CDR2 as SVGEGT.

The chain couples TRBV28 to TRBJ2-3, with TRBD2 identical over 11 bases. Losses at the gene ends were 5 bases for V and 4 bases for J; bases not matched to a gene: 8. CDR3 length: 16 residues. Germline CDR1 and CDR2: MDHEN and SYDVKM. The CDR3 loop is CASSPIAGGRSDTQYF. For the CDR3, the DNA is TGTGCCAGCAGTCCCATAGCGGGAGGGCGGTCAGATACGCAGTATTTT.

This clone was detected only a few times. The chain joins TRBV4-1 to TRBJ2-3; D is perhaps TRBD2 (6 bases). The length of the CDR3 is 15 residues. Germline values: CDR1 MGHRA, CDR2 YSYEKL. V was cut by 1 base and J by 7 bases, with 15 bases left in between. The CDR3 reads CASSQGANRGNTQYF. The CDR3 DNA sequence: TGCGCCAGCAGCCAAGGCGCGAACCGGGGGAATACGCAGTATTTT.

The rearrangement links TRBV6-6 to TRBJ2-5; 9 bases are shared with TRBD1. Germline loops: CDR1 MNHNY, CDR2 SVGAGI (reference sequence). V was clipped by 2 bases and J by 1 base; unmatched bases: 5. This CDR3 contains 16 residues. As DNA, the CDR3 is TGTGCCAGCAGTTACAACAGGGGGCTGGGCCAAGAGACCCAGTACTTC. It yields the protein CASSYNRGLGQETQYF.

V and J are TRBV25-1 and TRBJ2-7; 7 bases align to TRBD1. Germline CDR1 is MGHDK and CDR2 is SYGVNS. This CDR3 comprises 16 residues. The junction had 5 bases not matched to a gene; V was cut back by 0 bases and J by 0 bases. CDR3 in DNA: TGTGCCAGCAGTGAATATACCCCAGGGGGCTCCTACGAGCAGTACTTC. It specifies CASSEYTPGGSYEQYF.

The genes are TRBV20-1 and TRBJ2-7; possible D gene TRBD1, 6 bases. V gave up 3 bases and J gave up 2 bases, with 8 bases separating them. Germline V lookup: CDR1 DFQATT, CDR2 SNEGSKA (reference sequence). The CDR3 runs 12 residues. The CDR3 nucleotides read TGCAGTGCTAGTAGGGACACCTACGAGCAGTACTTC. It encodes CSASRDTYEQYF.

The rearrangement links TRBV27 to TRBJ2-6; D is undetermined. Deletions cut 2 bases from V and 1 base from J, with 3 bases between. The CDR3 runs 14 residues. Germline CDR1 MNHEY, CDR2 SMNVEV (reference sequence). CDR3 protein: CASSLLSGANVLTF. CDR3 nucleotide sequence: TGTGCCAGCAGTTTACTTTCTGGGGCCAACGTCCTGACTTTC.

The chain joins TRBV11-2 to TRBJ1-1; 7 nucleotides align to TRBD1. Trimming took 5 bases from V and 1 from J; bases not matched to a gene: 1. The germline gives CDR1 SGHAT, CDR2 FQNNGV. There are 13 residues in the CDR3. The CDR3 DNA sequence: TGTGCCAGCAGCCGGACAGGGAACACTGAAGCTTTCTTT. This sequence encodes CASSRTGNTEAFF. The entire variable domain, with the rest obtained from reference TRBV11-2 and TRBJ1-1, is as follows: EAGVAQSPRYKIIEKRQSVAFWCNPISGHATLYWYQQILGQGPKLLIQFQNNGVVDDSQLPKDRFSAERLKGVDSTLKIQPAKLEDSAVYLCASSRTGNTEAFFGQGTRLTVV.

The V call is TRBV20-1, the J call TRBJ2-3; 11 nucleotides agree with TRBD2. Trimming at V came to 3 bases and at J to 6 bases, leaving 14 bases not matched to a gene. The CDR3 sequence is 17 residues long. CDR1 is DFQATT, CDR2 SNEGSKA, per germline (reference sequence). Written as DNA, the CDR3 is TGCAGTGCTAGTTTACTAGCGGGAGAGGGCCAATTGGATACGCAGTATTTT. This sequence encodes CSASLLAGEGQLDTQYF.

The chain has TRBV10-3 and TRBJ2-2, with 10 bases that match TRBD1. This CDR3 is 14 amino acids long. Trimming removed 4 bases from V and 5 bases from J; junction bases left unmatched: 1. Germline V CDR1 and CDR2: ENHRY, SYGVKD. CDR3 protein: CAISGQGATGELFF. In nucleotides, the CDR3 is TGTGCCATCAGTGGACAGGGGGCAACCGGGGAGCTGTTTTTT.

The chain recombines TRBV18 with TRBJ2-1; TRBD1 agrees at 8 bases. Germline CDR1 KGHSH, CDR2 LQKENI. Germline trimming cut 1 base from V and 0 bases from J; bases unmatched to any gene: 11. This CDR3 is 19 amino acids long. In DNA, the CDR3 is TGTGCCAGCTCACCACGTTGGACAGGGCTGATTAGCTCCTACAATGAGCAGTTCTTC. Residues: CASSPRWTGLISSYNEQFF.

V and J are TRBV6-1 and TRBJ1-4; D is unclear. The CDR3 contains 13 residues. Germline CDR1 is MNHNS and CDR2 is SASEGT. V lost 2 bases, J lost 5 bases, and 6 bases lay in between. The CDR3 coding sequence is TGTGCCAGCAGTGAAACACCGAATGAAAAACTGTTTTTT. Its protein product is CASSETPNEKLFF.

The chain uses TRBV7-8 and TRBJ1-1; the match to TRBD1 covers 9 bases. The V gene's germline CDR1 is SGHVS and CDR2 FQNEAQ. CDR3 length equals 17 residues. V lost 3 bases, J lost 5 bases, and 13 bases stayed unmatched. CDR3 bases: TGTGCCAGCAGCTTCCTTCTGGGACAGGGTGGTAAGACTGAAGCTTTCTTT. Translating it yields CASSFLLGQGGKTEAFF.

The chain links TRBV4-1 to TRBJ2-2; 8 bases match TRBD1. Per the germline V gene, CDR1 is MGHRA and CDR2 is YSYEKL. The V segment lost 4 bases and the J segment 5 bases; nucleotides outside the gene matches: 3. The CDR3 is 14 amino acids. Written as DNA, the CDR3 is TGCGCCAGCAGCCGGACAGGGAGGACCGGGGAGCTGTTTTTT. Translating gives CASSRTGRTGELFF.

The chain recombines TRBV6-5 with TRBJ2-7, with 11 bases fitting TRBD1. Trimming cost V 5 bases and J 5 bases; bases outside gene matches: 5. CDR1 and CDR2 from the germline V gene are MNHEY and SVGAGI. The CDR3 extends over 14 amino acids. The chain's CDR3 is CASSRPGQGDEQYF. DNA of the CDR3: TGTGCCAGCAGTAGACCGGGACAGGGGGACGAGCAGTACTTC.

The J gene is TRBJ1-2, the V gene TRBV10-3; TRBD1 might be the D (6 bases). The CDR3 runs 16 residues. Germline loops: CDR1 ENHRY, CDR2 SYGVKD. The germline V and J ends were trimmed by 2 bases and 2 bases, with 15 bases remaining between them. Here the CDR3 reads CAISEERGGSNYGYTF. The CDR3 nucleotides are TGTGCCATCAGTGAGGAGAGGGGGGGATCCAACTATGGCTACACCTTC.

The chain couples TRBV30 to TRBJ1-3, with D unresolved. Trimming stripped 0 bases from V and 4 bases from J, with 4 bases between. CDR1 GTSNPN and CDR2 SVGIG come from the germline V gene (reference sequence). CDR3 size: 12 residues. CDR3 region: CAWSVQGNTIYF. CDR3 coding DNA: TGTGCCTGGAGTGTACAAGGAAACACCATATATTTT.

The chain employs TRBV5-1 and TRBJ1-4, with TRBD1 matching 9 bases. V gave up 4 bases and J gave up 8 bases; unmatched junction bases: 6. Germline loops: CDR1 SGHRS, CDR2 YFSETQ. The CDR3 is made up of 14 amino acids. The CDR3 coding sequence is TGCGCCAGCAGCCCCGGGACAGGGAGCGAAAAACTGTTTTTT. Residues: CASSPGTGSEKLFF.

The V call is TRBV18, the J call TRBJ2-7; 7 nucleotides agree with TRBD1. This CDR3 contains 15 residues. The junction had 8 bases not matched to a gene; V was cut back by 3 bases and J by 3 bases. CDR1 and CDR2 from the germline V gene are KGHSH and LQKENI. This chain's CDR3 is CASSPTGHNGYEQYF. CDR3 DNA: TGTGCCAGCTCACCGACAGGGCATAATGGCTACGAGCAGTACTTC.

CDR3: CASSDGASGYPGELFF. CDR3 sequence (DNA): TGTGCCAGCAGTGATGGGGCTAGCGGGTATCCCGGGGAGCTGTTTTTT. The chain carries TRBV6-1 and TRBJ2-2, with 8 bases aligning to TRBD2. CDR1 is MNHNS, CDR2 SASEGT, per germline. V lost 3 bases and J lost 6; bases outside the gene matches: 9. CDR3 length equals 16 residues.